The T cell receptor beta chain under discussion was sequenced for a study of blood T cell repertoires in COVID-19. Libraries were prepared by immunoSEQ multiplex PCR; TCRdb keeps only in-frame clonotypes and omits some of them. The table includes 140,000 to 150,000 clones, over 80% detected once. The germline gives CDR1 MRHNA, CDR2 SNTAGT. CDR3 length: 16 amino acids. The ends lost 0 bases at V and 4 bases at J; junction bases unmatched: 4. The source is a woman aged 50 to 60 with acute or convalescent COVID-19. The sequencing input was peripheral blood. V usage is TRBV6-4 and J usage is TRBJ2-1, with 9 bases aligning to TRBD1. Here the CDR3 reads CASSDSRTGDYNEQFF. DNA of the CDR3: TGTGCCAGCAGTGACTCTAGGACAGGGGATTACAATGAGCAGTTCTTC.